Below, 24 T cell receptor beta chains from the same sample are listed, as sequenced in a study of CD8 T cells in Susac syndrome. Reverse transcription of about 0.45 to 1 ug RNA used random hexamers. In TCRdb, the immunoSEQ multiplex PCR reads were re-called with MiXCR into one record per CDR3 protein. The table shows around 190,000 distinct CDR3 sequences, with 85% to 95% occurring only once. Material for sequencing was CD4+ T cells from PBMCs. Receptor source: a human donor with Susac syndrome.

This chain joins TRBV11-2 and TRBJ2-1; 9 nucleotides align to TRBD2. In germline, CDR1 is SGHAT, CDR2 FQNNGV. After removal of 5 bases from V and 13 bases from J, the junction contained 12 bases not matched to a gene. The CDR3 is made up of 14 amino acids. As DNA, the CDR3 is TGTGCCAGCAGCCTCAACGCAGCGGGGGGATATCAGTTCTTC. This translates into CASSLNAAGGYQFF.

The gene calls are TRBV7-2 and TRBJ2-1; 8 bases are shared with TRBD1. This CDR3 contains 17 residues. Germline CDR1 and CDR2: SGHTA and FQGNSA. V shed 1 base and J 5 bases; nucleotides not matched to a gene: 10. The CDR3 loop is CASSLGRQGRRDNEQFF. CDR3 DNA sequence: TGTGCCAGCAGCTTAGGGAGACAGGGGCGGAGGGACAATGAGCAGTTCTTC.

The J gene is TRBJ2-7, the V gene TRBV6-6; 7 nucleotides agree with TRBD1. Looked up from germline, CDR1 is MNHNY and CDR2 is SVGAGI (reference sequence). This CDR3 region has 14 residues. The V segment lost 5 bases and the J segment 3 bases; nucleotides outside the gene matches: 7. The CDR3: CASSTGTVNYEQYF. CDR3 nucleotide sequence: TGTGCCAGCAGTACCGGGACAGTGAACTACGAGCAGTACTTC.

The chain has TRBV7-2 and TRBJ2-2; 8 bases line up with TRBD1. This CDR3 is built from 15 residues. Trimming took 6 bases from V and 5 from J; bases not matched to a gene: 8. Germline assignment: CDR1 SGHTA and CDR2 FQGNSA. This CDR3 reads CASSRRTGRTGELFF. CDR3 bases: TGTGCCAGCAGTCGTCGGACAGGGAGGACCGGGGAGCTGTTTTTT.

The gene calls are TRBV9 and TRBJ2-7; D might be TRBD1 (5 bases). CDR1 SGDLS and CDR2 YYNGEE come from the germline V gene. V dropped 4 bases and J dropped 1 base, with 15 bases sitting between them. This CDR3 comprises 15 residues. For the CDR3, the DNA is TGTGCCAGCAGCCCCCCCGGAGACAGTTCCTACGAGCAGTACTTC. It codes for CASSPPGDSSYEQYF.

The rearrangement links TRBV15 to TRBJ1-6; a weak D match, TRBD1 (5 bases). In germline, CDR1 is LNHNV, CDR2 YYDKDF (reference sequence). The CDR3 sequence is 13 residues long. With 8 bases removed from V and 8 bases from J, the gap between germline ends came to 13 bases. CDR3 coding DNA: TGTGCCACCCGGGGGGGGGTGGATTCACCCCTCCACTTT. Protein sequence: CATRGGVDSPLHF.

The chain has TRBV5-6 and TRBJ2-3; D might be TRBD1 or TRBD2, each matching 5 bases. The V gene's germline CDR1 is SGHDT and CDR2 YYEEEE. The V end was cut by 1 base, the J end by 4 bases, with 16 bases between. The CDR3 loop spans 16 amino acids. The CDR3 DNA reads TGTGCCAGCAGCTTGAGGGGACCCCGGGCCGCAGATACGCAGTATTTT. Translation: CASSLRGPRAADTQYF.

This rearrangement joins TRBV5-1 to TRBJ2-1; 10 bases line up with TRBD1. The CDR3 contains 16 residues. Germline CDR1 reads SGHRS; CDR2 reads YFSETQ. The ends lost 4 bases at V and 6 bases at J; junction bases unmatched: 10. The CDR3 DNA reads TGCGCCAGCAGCGGGGACAGGGGATTCGCTGGCAATGAGCAGTTCTTC. Translated: CASSGDRGFAGNEQFF.

This clonotype was seen just once. The chain is built from TRBV10-3 and TRBJ2-1; the match to TRBD2 covers 11 bases. Germline assignment: CDR1 ENHRY and CDR2 SYGVKD. V shed 0 bases and J 4 bases; nucleotides not matched to a gene: 11. The CDR3 spans 19 residues. The CDR3, as DNA: TGTGCCATCAGTGAGTCGAATCCTAGCGGGGGGCGAAGGTACAATGAGCAGTTCTTC. It yields the protein CAISESNPSGGRRYNEQFF.

This chain connects TRBV20-1 to TRBJ1-1; D gene ambiguous. Trimming pared 6 bases from V and 5 bases from J, leaving 19 bases between. CDR1 is DFQATT, CDR2 SNEGSKA, per germline (reference sequence). The CDR3 has 14 amino acids. The CDR3 sequence is CSAAPLRKGTEAFF. The DNA of the CDR3 is TGCAGTGCCGCCCCACTCCGGAAGGGTACTGAAGCTTTCTTT.

The chain uses TRBV6-5 and TRBJ1-5, with TRBD1 matching 8 bases. The V gene's germline CDR1 is MNHEY and CDR2 SVGAGI. J was trimmed by 7 bases and V by 6 bases; bases with no gene match: 11. This CDR3 comprises 15 residues. The CDR3 sequence is CASSIDRGPSQPQHF. The CDR3 DNA reads as TGTGCCAGCAGCATCGACAGGGGTCCTTCCCAGCCCCAGCATTTT.

The chain links TRBV5-1 to TRBJ1-1; D perhaps matches TRBD1 (5 bases). The CDR3 covers 17 residues. With 2 bases removed from V and 4 bases from J, the gap between germline ends came to 21 bases. From germline, CDR1 is SGHRS and CDR2 YFSETQ. The CDR3 is CASSLGAAGGSSTEAFF. The CDR3 bases are TGCGCCAGCAGCTTAGGGGCAGCCGGGGGATCGAGCACTGAAGCTTTCTTT.

The chain carries TRBV7-2 and TRBJ1-1; 8 positions agree with TRBD1. V lost 3 bases and J lost 6; bases outside the gene matches: 0. The CDR3 spans 12 residues. Germline-derived CDR1 and CDR2 are SGHTA and FQGNSA. CDR3 amino acids: CASSFRGPEAFF. The CDR3 DNA reads TGTGCCAGCAGCTTCAGGGGGCCTGAAGCTTTCTTT. The full variable domain, its missing parts supplied by reference TRBV7-2 and TRBJ1-1, is GAGVSQSPSNKVTEKGKDVELRCDPISGHTALYWYRQSLGQGLEFLIYFQGNSAPDKSGLPSDRFSAERTGGSVSTLTIQRTQQEDSAVYLCASSFRGPEAFFGQGTRLTVV.

The rearrangement links TRBV2 to TRBJ1-6; 9 nucleotides line up with TRBD1. Germline values: CDR1 SNHLY, CDR2 FYNNEI. The trim removed 11 bases at V and 7 bases at J, leaving 6 bases unmatched. This CDR3 is 13 amino acids long. DNA of the CDR3: TGTGCCGGCCGGGACAGGGAAAATTCACCCCTCCACTTT. It is translated as CAGRDRENSPLHF.

J is TRBJ2-1 and V is TRBV6-2 or TRBV6-3; 9 bases match TRBD1. V trimming: 0 bases; J trimming: 9 bases; junction bases outside the gene matches: 6. Germline V gene lookup returns CDR1 MNHEY and CDR2 SVGEGT. CDR3 size: 15 residues. Here the CDR3 reads CASSYSGQGWREQFF. The CDR3 bases are TGTGCCAGCAGTTACTCGGGACAGGGCTGGCGTGAGCAGTTCTTC.

This clonotype is a singleton in its sample. The V and J genes are TRBV30 and TRBJ1-2; no definite D call. CDR1 and CDR2 (germline): GTSNPN, SVGIG (reference sequence). Trimming shortened V by 4 bases and J by 2 bases, and 8 bases separated the two germline ends. This CDR3 is built from 12 residues. CDR3 residues: CAWKKENYGYTF. The DNA of the CDR3 is TGTGCCTGGAAAAAAGAAAACTATGGCTACACCTTC.

V usage is TRBV15 and J usage is TRBJ2-7; no clear D gene. In germline, CDR1 is LNHNV, CDR2 YYDKDF (reference sequence). The germline V and J ends were trimmed by 1 base and 4 bases, with 8 bases remaining between them. The CDR3 has 13 amino acids. This chain's CDR3 is CATSRGLAYEQYF. The CDR3 DNA follows: TGTGCCACCAGCAGAGGTTTGGCTTACGAGCAGTACTTC. The full variable domain, in which reference TRBV15 and TRBJ2-7 provide the parts outside the CDR3, is DAMVIQNPRYQVTQFGKPVTLSCSQTLNHNVMYWYQQKSSQAPKLLFHYYDKDFNNEADTPDNFQSRRPNTSFCFLDIRSPGLGDTAMYLCATSRGLAYEQYFGPGTRLTVT.

The V call is TRBV7-2, the J call TRBJ2-5; TRBD1 aligns across 7 bases. This CDR3 is 14 amino acids long. J gave up 4 bases and V 5 bases, and 7 bases lay outside the gene matches. Germline CDR1 SGHTA, CDR2 FQGNSA. The CDR3: CASSPWTGPETQYF. The CDR3 DNA is TGTGCCAGCAGCCCCTGGACAGGCCCAGAGACCCAGTACTTC.

The sample holds a few counts of this clonotype. The chain carries TRBV19 and TRBJ2-7; the D gene is possibly TRBD2 (5 bases). V was cut by 4 bases and J by 0 bases, with 7 bases left in between. The CDR3 consists of 13 residues. From germline, CDR1 is LNHDA and CDR2 SQIVND (reference sequence). CDR3 sequence: CASSRGSSYEQYF. The CDR3 DNA is TGTGCCAGTAGTAGAGGGAGCTCCTACGAGCAGTACTTC.

The chain is built from TRBV18 and TRBJ2-3; TRBD2 matches at 9 bases. The germline gives CDR1 KGHSH, CDR2 LQKENI. V lost 4 bases and J lost 2; bases outside the gene matches: 7. The CDR3 is 16 amino acids. CDR3 residues: CASSLLTSGFTDTQYF. The CDR3 DNA reads TGTGCCAGCTCACTTCTGACTAGCGGATTCACAGATACGCAGTATTTT.

V and J are TRBV5-6 and TRBJ2-1; TRBD2 matches 7 bases. Germline-derived CDR1 and CDR2 are SGHDT and YYEEEE. The CDR3 covers 17 residues. The trim removed 3 bases at V and 2 bases at J, leaving 11 bases unmatched. CDR3 nucleotide sequence: TGTGCCAGCAGCTCGGGAGGTATTAGTTCTACCTACAATGAGCAGTTCTTC. Amino acids: CASSSGGISSTYNEQFF.

The chain links TRBV6-2 or TRBV6-3 to TRBJ2-5; D may be TRBD1 or TRBD2 (5 bases each). The J call could be wrong; TRBJ2-1 is a better fit for the DNA end. The CDR3 has 14 amino acids. Germline CDR1 and CDR2: MNHEY and SVGEGT. The CDR3 sequence: CASTDPGRVNAQFF. In nucleotides, the CDR3 is TGTGCCAGCACCGACCCGGGACGGGTGAACGCCCAGTTCTTC.

This clonotype was detected only a few times. This rearrangement joins TRBV2 to TRBJ2-7, with 12 bases fitting TRBD2. The CDR3 runs 14 residues. J was trimmed by 3 bases and V by 6 bases; bases with no gene match: 3. CDR1 and CDR2 (germline): SNHLY, FYNNEI. The DNA of the CDR3 is TGTGCCAGCAGGTTGACTAGCGGGGGCTACGAGCAGTACTTC. Translated: CASRLTSGGYEQYF.

The rearrangement links TRBV2 to TRBJ2-7; 11 bases map to TRBD1. In germline, CDR1 is SNHLY, CDR2 FYNNEI. The length of the CDR3 is 15 residues. V lost 3 bases and J lost 5; bases outside the gene matches: 6. This CDR3 reads CASSDPGTGGDEQYF. The CDR3 coding sequence is TGTGCCAGCAGTGATCCCGGGACAGGGGGGGACGAGCAGTACTTC.